This T cell receptor (beta chain) came from a study of shared clonotypes between healthy human individuals. TCRdb's table, derived via immunoSEQ multiplex PCR, lists solely in-frame clones and lacks some. Of 1.6 million or so clones in the sample, roughly 96% were seen once. V lost 4 bases and J 1 base, leaving 12 bases between the germline ends. The CDR3 is 14 amino acids. Germline CDR1 and CDR2: SGDLS and YYNGEE. The chain joins TRBV9 to TRBJ2-7, with D uncertain. The sample taken for sequencing was naive CD4+ T cells sorted from blood. Stated subset: CD45RA+ positively selected. This clonotype was sampled from a man aged 30 to 45 in good health. CDR3 in DNA: TGTGCCAGCAGCCCCCGGGCCCAATCCTACGAGCAGTACTTC. Amino acids: CASSPRAQSYEQYF. The variable domain in full, completed from reference TRBV9 and TRBJ2-7, reads DSGVTQTPKHLITATGQRVTLRCSPRSGDLSVYWYQQSLDQGLQFLIQYYNGEERAKGNILERFSAQQFPDLHSELNLSSLELGDSALYFCASSPRAQSYEQYFGPGTRLTVT.